These 15 T cell receptor beta chains came from one sample sequenced in a study of blood T cell repertoires in COVID-19. This table comes from immunoSEQ multiplex PCR, and its TCRdb copy is limited to in-frame clones, with some not included. Of a few hundred thousand clones in the sample, roughly nine tenths were seen once. Sequenced material: peripheral blood. The source of these receptors is a man aged 40-55 years with acute or convalescent COVID-19.

This chain connects TRBV10-3 to TRBJ2-3, with TRBD2 identical over 8 bases. The germline V gene has CDR1 ENHRY and CDR2 SYGVKD. This CDR3 is 14 amino acids long. The trim removed 5 bases at V and 2 bases at J, leaving 3 bases unmatched. CDR3: CAISRGGNTDTQYF. CDR3 coding DNA: TGTGCCATCAGTCGGGGGGGCAACACAGATACGCAGTATTTT.

The chain employs TRBV6-6 and TRBJ1-2; the D is unclear. Deletions cut 2 bases from V and 4 bases from J, with 14 bases between. This CDR3 has 15 amino acids. CDR1 is MNHNY, CDR2 SVGAGI, per germline (reference sequence). CDR3 bases: TGTGCCAGCAGTTACCCCGGGGTGGAGGGCTATGGCTACACCTTC. This sequence encodes CASSYPGVEGYGYTF.

The V and J genes are TRBV15 and TRBJ2-7, with 8 bases fitting TRBD1. This CDR3 has 14 amino acids. Germline loops: CDR1 LNHNV, CDR2 YYDKDF (reference sequence). J gave up 3 bases and V 4 bases, and 5 bases lay outside the gene matches. The CDR3 is CATSKDRELYEQYF. CDR3 nucleotide sequence: TGTGCCACCAGCAAGGACAGGGAGCTCTACGAGCAGTACTTC.

Points on this clone: The same CDR3 is also encoded by other DNA sequences in this sample. The chain carries TRBV27 and TRBJ1-1, with D unclear. Germline V gene sequence: CDR1 MNHEY, CDR2 SMNVEV (reference sequence). V shed 2 bases and J shed 4 bases, with 8 bases lying between them. This CDR3 spans 13 amino acids. The CDR3 DNA follows: TGTGCCAGCAGTTTAGGGCGATTCACTGAAGCTTTCTTT. Translated, it gives CASSLGRFTEAFF.

The chain links TRBV25-1 to TRBJ1-5; the D is unclear. This CDR3 spans 15 amino acids. Germline V CDR1 and CDR2: MGHDK, SYGVNS. Trimming took off 3 bases at V and 1 base at J, with 10 bases between the two ends. The CDR3 coding sequence is TGTGCCAGCAGTGAGAGGGAATGGAGCAATCAGCCCCAGCATTTT. Amino acid sequence: CASSEREWSNQPQHF.

The chain links TRBV12-3 or TRBV12-4 to TRBJ1-6, with 7 bases that match TRBD1. This CDR3 is built from 12 residues. Trimming took 7 bases from V and 10 from J; bases not matched to a gene: 4. CDR3 coding DNA: TGTGCCAGCAAGCAGGGGGAATCACCCCTCCACTTT. The encoded protein is CASKQGESPLHF.

This clone showed up just once. This sample includes further DNA sequences coding for the same CDR3. The chain recombines TRBV12-3 or TRBV12-4 with TRBJ1-5, with D maybe TRBD1 (5 bases). The CDR3 sequence is 13 residues long. V shed 4 bases and J shed 6 bases, with 10 bases lying between them. The CDR3 bases are TGTGCCAGCAGTTCCCAGGGAGGTCAGCCCCAGCATTTT. It specifies CASSSQGGQPQHF.

The rearrangement joins TRBV2 to TRBJ2-7; TRBD2 agrees at 12 bases. Germline V gives CDR1 SNHLY, CDR2 FYNNEI. The CDR3 loop spans 16 amino acids. The ends lost 7 bases at V and 0 bases at J; junction bases unmatched: 7. For the CDR3, the DNA is TGTGCCAGCAACATGATGACTAGCGGGAGCTCCTACGAGCAGTACTTC. Encoded protein: CASNMMTSGSSYEQYF.

This clone has a single count. The chain carries TRBV5-1 and TRBJ1-2; 9 bases fit TRBD1. V lost 4 bases and J lost 4; bases outside the gene matches: 11. The CDR3 covers 16 residues. Germline values: CDR1 SGHRS, CDR2 YFSETQ. CDR3 protein: CASSPGQGDSSYGYTF. The CDR3 DNA is TGCGCCAGCAGCCCGGGACAGGGAGATTCGTCCTATGGCTACACCTTC.

V is TRBV12-5 and J is TRBJ2-5, with D tentatively TRBD1 (6 bases). The CDR3 is 14 residues long. Germline V gene sequence: CDR1 LGHNT, CDR2 FRNRAP. The V end was cut by 5 bases, the J end by 4 bases, with 14 bases between. DNA for the CDR3: TGTGCTAGTGGTCCCCCGAGCAGGGGAGAGACCCAGTACTTC. Its protein is CASGPPSRGETQYF.

The chain uses TRBV9 and TRBJ1-1, with unresolved D. Germline assignment: CDR1 SGDLS and CDR2 YYNGEE. The CDR3 extends over 13 amino acids. The germline V and J ends were trimmed by 0 bases and 4 bases, with 7 bases remaining between them. In DNA form, the CDR3 reads TGTGCCAGCAGCGTAGCTGAGGGCACTGAAGCTTTCTTT. Its protein is CASSVAEGTEAFF.

This sequence joins TRBV2 and TRBJ2-3, with 8 bases identical to TRBD2. CDR1 SNHLY and CDR2 FYNNEI come from the germline V gene. The CDR3 is made up of 15 amino acids. V gave up 3 bases and J gave up 4 bases; unmatched junction bases: 6. The CDR3: CASSDPGGVSDTQYF. The CDR3 nucleotides are TGTGCCAGCAGTGATCCGGGGGGGGTGTCAGATACGCAGTATTTT.

V gene TRBV2 combines with J gene TRBJ2-3, with TRBD2 matching 7 bases. CDR3 length equals 13 residues. Unmatched junction bases numbered 7, after V lost 6 bases and J lost 7 bases. CDR1 SNHLY and CDR2 FYNNEI come from the germline V gene. The CDR3 loop reads CASRPTSAHTQYF. The CDR3 coding sequence is TGTGCCAGCAGGCCTACTAGCGCCCATACGCAGTATTTT.

The chain links TRBV6-5 to TRBJ1-2; D is possibly TRBD1 (6 bases). CDR3 length equals 14 residues. Trimming took off 5 bases at V and 2 bases at J, with 12 bases between the two ends. Germline V CDR1 and CDR2: MNHEY, SVGAGI. For the CDR3, the DNA is TGTGCCAGCAGTATCGACAGGCTAAACTATGGCTACACCTTC. Translating it yields CASSIDRLNYGYTF.

The V call is TRBV7-2, the J call TRBJ2-5; 14 positions match TRBD2. Germline-derived CDR1 and CDR2 are SGHTA and FQGNSA. V lost 1 base, J lost 4 bases, and 8 bases stayed unmatched. This CDR3 is 18 amino acids long. CDR3 coding DNA: TGTGCCAGCAGCTTAGGCGAGACTAGCGGGGGGGCAGGAGAGACCCAGTACTTC. It translates to CASSLGETSGGAGETQYF.